This entry lists 27 T cell receptor beta chains sequenced from one sample in a study. The protocol was immunoSEQ multiplex PCR, while the TCRdb copy is restricted to in-frame clones and leaves out a portion. Of about 68,000 clones listed, 93% were seen once; the top ten hold around 4.5%. Sequenced input: PBMCs. Receptor source: a man in his forties or fifties with rheumatoid arthritis.

The chain is built from TRBV18 and TRBJ1-5; 8 bases agree with TRBD1. The trim removed 4 bases at V and 0 bases at J, leaving 2 bases unmatched. In germline, CDR1 is KGHSH, CDR2 LQKENI. This CDR3 comprises 15 residues. The CDR3 bases are TGTGCCAGCTCACGACAGGGGAATAGCAATCAGCCCCAGCATTTT. This sequence encodes CASSRQGNSNQPQHF.

This clone turned up a few times. J is TRBJ2-2 and V is TRBV6-6; weak D call: TRBD2 (5 bases). Germline V gene data show CDR1 as MNHNY and CDR2 as SVGAGI (reference sequence). The CDR3 extends over 15 amino acids. Deletions cut 0 bases from V and 3 bases from J, with 8 bases between. This CDR3 reads CASSYSGEDTGELFF. In DNA form, the CDR3 reads TGTGCCAGCAGTTACTCGGGAGAGGACACCGGGGAGCTGTTTTTT.

V and J are TRBV18 and TRBJ1-1; 9 nucleotides match TRBD1. The germline CDR1 and CDR2 sequences are KGHSH and LQKENI. This CDR3 has 16 residues. The ends lost 3 bases at V and 4 bases at J; junction bases unmatched: 9. CDR3 bases: TGTGCCAGCTCACCCCTGGGACAGGGTGGTCGCACTGAAGCTTTCTTT. Residues: CASSPLGQGGRTEAFF.

This chain uses TRBV12-3 or TRBV12-4 with TRBJ1-1, with D hard to call. V was cut by 3 bases and J by 2 bases, with 7 bases left in between. This CDR3 is built from 13 residues. This chain's CDR3 is CASSFVRNTEAFF. The CDR3 DNA follows: TGTGCCAGCAGTTTTGTCCGAAACACTGAAGCTTTCTTT.

The V and J genes are TRBV30 and TRBJ1-5, with a tentative D call TRBD1 (5 bases). This CDR3 has 14 residues. The germline CDR1 and CDR2 sequences are GTSNPN and SVGIG (reference sequence). The germline V and J ends were trimmed by 1 base and 0 bases, with 7 bases remaining between them. CDR3 sequence: CAWSGQNSNQPQHF. The CDR3 DNA is TGTGCCTGGAGTGGACAGAATAGCAATCAGCCCCAGCATTTT.

The CDR3 region is CASSAFTGSGANVLTF. The CDR3, as DNA: TGTGCCAGCAGCGCCTTCACGGGCTCTGGGGCCAACGTCCTGACTTTC. The chain combines TRBV7-3 with TRBJ2-6; D gene uncertain. The V end lost 5 bases, the J end lost 0 bases, and 11 bases lay between the germline ends. Per the germline V gene, CDR1 is SGHTA and CDR2 is FQGTGA. The CDR3 totals 16 residues.

This chain links TRBV28 with TRBJ2-5; 8 positions agree with TRBD1. V lost 5 bases and J lost 2; bases outside the gene matches: 7. From germline, CDR1 is MDHEN and CDR2 SYDVKM. CDR3 length: 15 amino acids. The CDR3 here is CASSAPGTGQETQYF. CDR3 coding DNA: TGTGCCAGCAGTGCTCCCGGGACAGGACAAGAGACCCAGTACTTC.

V is TRBV7-6 and J is TRBJ2-1; TRBD1 agrees at 7 bases. Per germline, CDR1 SGHVS and CDR2 FNYEAQ. The CDR3 has 12 residues. V dropped 5 bases and J dropped 10; count of bases not matched to a gene: 5. CDR3 region: CASSLWDREQFF. Here the CDR3 DNA reads TGTGCCAGCAGCCTATGGGACAGAGAGCAGTTCTTC.

The genes are TRBV7-8 and TRBJ1-1; tentatively, D is TRBD1 (5 bases). The V end lost 4 bases, the J end lost 0 bases, and 12 bases lay between the germline ends. Germline assignment: CDR1 SGHVS and CDR2 FQNEAQ. The length of the CDR3 is 15 residues. The CDR3 reads CASSSSGRVNTEAFF. CDR3 nucleotides: TGTGCCAGCAGCTCTTCGGGCAGGGTGAACACTGAAGCTTTCTTT.

The chain links TRBV2 to TRBJ2-1; 7 nucleotides agree with TRBD2. CDR3 length: 14 residues. Germline CDR1 reads SNHLY; CDR2 reads FYNNEI. V was clipped by 7 bases and J by 10 bases; unmatched bases: 13. CDR3 DNA: TGTGCCAGCATTAGGGGACTAACGTCCGGCGAGCAGTTCTTC. It is translated as CASIRGLTSGEQFF.

This chain links TRBV5-1 with TRBJ1-5; TRBD1 is a possible D gene (6 bases). CDR3 size: 14 residues. In germline, CDR1 is SGHRS, CDR2 YFSETQ. The ends were cut back, 2 bases at V and 3 bases at J, with 9 bases in the middle. As DNA, the CDR3 is TGCGCCAGCAGCTTCGGGACACCCAATCAGCCCCAGCATTTT. Its protein product is CASSFGTPNQPQHF.

This clone was counted a single time. The CDR3 here is CASSQNREQYF. CDR3 DNA: TGTGCCAGCAGCCAAAACCGCGAGCAGTACTTC. This chain connects TRBV16 to TRBJ2-7; D gene ambiguous. Germline assignment: CDR1 KGHSY and CDR2 FQNENV. The CDR3 is 11 amino acids. Trimming took 2 bases from V and 6 from J, leaving 5 bases between them.

This clone was detected once. The chain carries TRBV6-5 and TRBJ1-4; 9 bases are a match to TRBD1. Trimming at V came to 3 bases and at J to 8 bases, leaving 10 bases not matched to a gene. The CDR3 runs 16 residues. Germline V CDR1 and CDR2: MNHEY, SVGAGI. The CDR3 nucleotides are TGTGCCAGCAGTTATCGGGGACAGGGCCGAGGGGAAAAACTGTTTTTT. Translation: CASSYRGQGRGEKLFF.

This clone has just a few counts. The rearrangement uses TRBV11-2 and TRBJ2-7; D is ambiguous. Germline CDR1 SGHAT, CDR2 FQNNGV. With 4 bases removed from V and 7 bases from J, the gap between germline ends came to 11 bases. CDR3 length: 12 residues. The CDR3 region has the DNA TGTGCCAGCAGCTCCGCGGCCGTGGAGCAGTACTTC. Amino acid sequence: CASSSAAVEQYF.

This chain joins TRBV22-1 and TRBJ1-5; the DNA was not used to check the table's D call, TRBD1. TRBV22-1 is an annotated pseudogene. The CDR3 has 16 amino acids. The CDR3 DNA is TGTCCTGGGAGCGCACGGGACATTTATAGCAATCAGCCCCAGCATTTT. Its protein is CPGSARDIYSNQPQHF.

This chain connects TRBV6-5 to TRBJ2-5; the D gene is possibly TRBD2 (6 bases). The length of the CDR3 is 14 residues. Per germline, CDR1 MNHEY and CDR2 SVGAGI. The V and J ends lost 0 bases and 5 bases respectively, with 10 bases between them. CDR3 DNA sequence: TGTGCCAGCAGTTACTCGCCGGGGGAGGAGACCCAGTACTTC. Protein: CASSYSPGEETQYF.

The gene calls are TRBV6-2 or TRBV6-3 and TRBJ2-3; TRBD1 matches 10 bases. With 2 bases clipped from V and 4 bases from J, the junction kept 6 bases outside the gene matches. The germline V gene has CDR1 MNHEY and CDR2 SVGEGT. The CDR3 spans 16 residues. In nucleotides, the CDR3 is TGTGCCAGCAGTTACCAGACAGGGGGCGCGGCAGATACGCAGTATTTT. Amino acid sequence: CASSYQTGGAADTQYF.

The CDR3 nucleotides read TGTGCCAGCTCATCCGGGACAGGGGCAGTCCTGAGGCAGCCCCAGCATTTT. This codes for CASSSGTGAVLRQPQHF. The chain couples TRBV18 to TRBJ1-5; 10 nucleotides line up with TRBD1. V gave up 5 bases and J gave up 7 bases; unmatched junction bases: 14. Germline V lookup: CDR1 KGHSH, CDR2 LQKENI. This CDR3 spans 17 amino acids.

This chain's CDR3 is CATSVGGGPISLPYNEQFF. The CDR3 region has the DNA TGTGCCACCAGTGTCGGGGGAGGGCCGATTTCACTTCCCTACAATGAGCAGTTCTTC. This sequence joins TRBV24-1 and TRBJ2-1, with TRBD2 identical over 7 bases. The CDR3 runs to 19 residues. CDR1 KGHDR and CDR2 SFDVKD come from the germline V gene. J gave up 2 bases and V 5 bases, and 17 bases lay outside the gene matches.

The rearrangement joins TRBV18 to TRBJ1-2; TRBD1 might be the D (6 bases). The CDR3 runs to 16 residues. Germline V gene lookup returns CDR1 KGHSH and CDR2 LQKENI. Deletions cut 4 bases from V and 1 base from J, with 16 bases between. The CDR3: CASSRGQPLLNYGYTF. Written as DNA, the CDR3 is TGTGCCAGCTCACGAGGACAGCCCCTGCTTAACTATGGCTACACCTTC. Supplemented by reference TRBV18 and TRBJ1-2, the full variable domain reads NAGVMQNPRHLVRRRGQEARLRCSPMKGHSHVYWYRQLPEEGLKFMVYLQKENIIDESGMPKERFSAEFPKEGPSILRIQQVVRGDSAAYFCASSRGQPLLNYGYTFGSGTRLTVV.

V and J are TRBV11-2 and TRBJ1-6; 8 nucleotides match TRBD1. CDR3 length: 15 amino acids. In germline, CDR1 is SGHAT, CDR2 FQNNGV. V lost 7 bases to trimming and J lost 6 bases; unmatched junction nucleotides: 8. CDR3: CASNLQGAGNSPLHF. Here the CDR3 DNA reads TGTGCCAGCAACCTGCAGGGGGCGGGTAATTCACCCCTCCACTTT.

V usage is TRBV25-1 and J usage is TRBJ2-3; D gene uncertain. This CDR3 contains 12 residues. Trimming took off 4 bases at V and 4 bases at J, with 6 bases between the two ends. The germline gives CDR1 MGHDK, CDR2 SYGVNS. For the CDR3, the DNA is TGTGCCAGCAGTGCCTACCCAGATACGCAGTATTTT. Protein product: CASSAYPDTQYF.

This clone was observed a single time. J is TRBJ1-4 and V is TRBV4-2; D is perhaps TRBD1 (6 bases). CDR3 length equals 13 residues. The V gene's germline CDR1 is LGHNA and CDR2 YNFKEQ. Trimming removed 4 bases from V and 8 bases from J, with 11 bases in between. The CDR3 region is CASSLRGGEKLFF. The CDR3 DNA follows: TGTGCCAGCAGCCTTCGGGGGGGCGAAAAACTGTTTTTT.

Written as DNA, the CDR3 is TGTGCCAGCAGCTCCCGACAGGGTGGGAACACTGAAGCTTTCTTT. The encoded protein is CASSSRQGGNTEAFF. This chain uses TRBV7-9 with TRBJ1-1; TRBD1 agrees at 7 bases. With 4 bases clipped from V and 1 base from J, the junction kept 6 bases outside the gene matches. This CDR3 contains 15 residues. Germline CDR1 is SEHNR and CDR2 is FQNEAQ (reference sequence).

The rearrangement links TRBV18 to TRBJ1-2, with D possibly being TRBD1 (5 bases). This CDR3 has 13 residues. V gave up 4 bases and J gave up 8 bases, with 14 bases separating them. From germline, CDR1 is KGHSH and CDR2 LQKENI. This CDR3 reads CASSRTGQSGYTF. CDR3 nucleotide sequence: TGTGCCAGCTCACGGACGGGGCAAAGCGGCTACACCTTC.

The chain is built from TRBV7-8 and TRBJ2-1; 9 nucleotides align to TRBD2. V trimming: 7 bases; J trimming: 5 bases; junction bases outside the gene matches: 9. The CDR3 length is 15 residues. Germline CDR1 reads SGHVS; CDR2 reads FQNEAQ. CDR3: CASMPGLAKHNEQFF. The CDR3 DNA reads as TGTGCCAGCATGCCCGGACTAGCGAAACACAATGAGCAGTTCTTC.

The chain links TRBV7-3 to TRBJ2-2; 9 nucleotides line up with TRBD2. The germline V gene has CDR1 SGHTA and CDR2 FQGTGA. Trimming took 4 bases from V and 1 from J; bases not matched to a gene: 7. CDR3 length: 17 amino acids. The CDR3 nucleotides are TGTGCCAGCAGCTCGACGACTAGCGGCCGGAACACCGGGGAGCTGTTTTTT. Protein: CASSSTTSGRNTGELFF.